This TCR beta chain was profiled in a study of blood T cell repertoires in COVID-19. About the research overall: The United States, Italy and Spain were the sources of the acute and convalescent COVID-19 samples. Nucleic acid was either cDNA or gDNA, and it came from T cells, B-cell-depleted T cells, or PBMCs.

Clones were sequenced by immunoSEQ multiplex PCR, and TCRdb holds only the in-frame ones, with some missing. The table includes 270,000 or so clones, more than 80% detected once. Residents of about two dozen US areas, aged roughly 18 to 89 years, made up the participants. Clinical history as reported by participants underpinned cohort assignment. J lost 0 bases, V lost 8 bases, and 6 bases had no gene match. CDR1 is MDHEN, CDR2 SYDVKM, per germline. CDR3 length: 14 residues. The sample was PBMCs or T cells enriched from blood (not recorded which). The TCR was taken from a woman aged 25 to 39 with acute COVID-19. The chain recombines TRBV28 with TRBJ2-7; TRBD2 matches at 8 bases. This CDR3 reads CASGTRKSSYEQYF. Here the CDR3 DNA reads TGTGCCAGCGGGACTAGGAAGAGCTCCTACGAGCAGTACTTC.